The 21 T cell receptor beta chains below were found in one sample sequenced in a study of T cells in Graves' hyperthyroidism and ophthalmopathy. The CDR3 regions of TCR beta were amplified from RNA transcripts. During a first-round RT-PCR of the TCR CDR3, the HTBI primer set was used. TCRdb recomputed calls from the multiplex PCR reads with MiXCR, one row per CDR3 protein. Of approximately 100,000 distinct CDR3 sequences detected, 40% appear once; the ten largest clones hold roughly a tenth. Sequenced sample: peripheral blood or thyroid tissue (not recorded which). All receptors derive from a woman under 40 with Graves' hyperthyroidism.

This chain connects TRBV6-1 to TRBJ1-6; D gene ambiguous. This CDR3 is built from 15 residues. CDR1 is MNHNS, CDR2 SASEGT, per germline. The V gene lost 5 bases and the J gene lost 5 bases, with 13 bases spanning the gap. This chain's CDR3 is CASSYSGGNNSPLHF. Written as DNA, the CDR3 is TGTGCCAGCAGTTACTCCGGAGGGAATAATTCACCCCTCCACTTT.

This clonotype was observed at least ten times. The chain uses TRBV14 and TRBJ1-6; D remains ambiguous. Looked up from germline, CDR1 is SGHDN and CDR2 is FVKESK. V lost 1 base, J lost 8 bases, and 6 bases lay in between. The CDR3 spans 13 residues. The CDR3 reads CASSQVWYSPLHF. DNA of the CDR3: TGTGCCAGCAGCCAAGTGTGGTATTCACCCCTCCACTTT.

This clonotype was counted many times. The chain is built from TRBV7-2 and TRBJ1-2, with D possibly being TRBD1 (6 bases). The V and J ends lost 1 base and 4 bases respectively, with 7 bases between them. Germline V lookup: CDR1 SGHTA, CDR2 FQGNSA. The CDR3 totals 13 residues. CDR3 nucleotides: TGTGCCAGCAGCTTAGACAGGGCCTATGGCTACACCTTC. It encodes CASSLDRAYGYTF.

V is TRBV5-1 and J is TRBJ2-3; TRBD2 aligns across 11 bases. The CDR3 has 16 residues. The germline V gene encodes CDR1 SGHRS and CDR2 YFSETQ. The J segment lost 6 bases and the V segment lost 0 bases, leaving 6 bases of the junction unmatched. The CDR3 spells CASSLGLAGQGDTQYF. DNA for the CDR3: TGCGCCAGCAGCTTGGGACTAGCGGGACAAGGGGATACGCAGTATTTT.

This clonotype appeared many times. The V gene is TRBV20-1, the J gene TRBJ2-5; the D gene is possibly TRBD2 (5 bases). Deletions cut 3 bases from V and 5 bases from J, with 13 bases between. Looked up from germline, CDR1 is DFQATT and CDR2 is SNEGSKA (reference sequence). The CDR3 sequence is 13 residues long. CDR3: CSASRQTMETQYF. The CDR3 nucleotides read TGCAGTGCTAGCAGGCAGACTATGGAGACCCAGTACTTC.

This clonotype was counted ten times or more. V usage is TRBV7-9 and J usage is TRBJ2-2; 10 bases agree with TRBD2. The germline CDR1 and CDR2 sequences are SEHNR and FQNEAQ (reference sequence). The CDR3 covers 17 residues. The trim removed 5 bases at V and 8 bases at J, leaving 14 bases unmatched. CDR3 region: CASSPPPGLAREGELFF. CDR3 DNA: TGTGCCAGCAGCCCCCCCCCGGGACTAGCGAGGGAAGGGGAGCTGTTTTTT.

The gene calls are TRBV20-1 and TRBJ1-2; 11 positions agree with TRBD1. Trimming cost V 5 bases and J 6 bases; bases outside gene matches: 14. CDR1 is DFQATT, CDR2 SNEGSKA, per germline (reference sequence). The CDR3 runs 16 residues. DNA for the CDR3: TGCAGTGCTCAGGAGGACAGGGGGCGATGGGAGAATGGCTACACCTTC. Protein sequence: CSAQEDRGRWENGYTF.

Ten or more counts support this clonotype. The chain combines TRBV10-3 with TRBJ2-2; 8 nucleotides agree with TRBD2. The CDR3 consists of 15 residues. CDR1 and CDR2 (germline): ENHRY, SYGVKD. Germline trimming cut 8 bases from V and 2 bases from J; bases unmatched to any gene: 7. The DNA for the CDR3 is TGTGCCATCGGAATAGCGGGATCAAACACCGGGGAGCTGTTTTTT. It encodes CAIGIAGSNTGELFF.

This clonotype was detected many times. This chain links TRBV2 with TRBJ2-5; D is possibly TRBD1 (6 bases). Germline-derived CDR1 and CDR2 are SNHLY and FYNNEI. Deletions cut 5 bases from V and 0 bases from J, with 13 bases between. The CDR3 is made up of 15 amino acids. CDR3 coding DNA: TGTGCCAGCAGTTACAGGGCTACGTACCAAGAGACCCAGTACTTC. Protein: CASSYRATYQETQYF.

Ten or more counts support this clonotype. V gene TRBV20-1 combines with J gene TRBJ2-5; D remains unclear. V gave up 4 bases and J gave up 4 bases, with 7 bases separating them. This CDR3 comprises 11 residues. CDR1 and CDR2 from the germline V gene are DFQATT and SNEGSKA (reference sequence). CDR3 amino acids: CSANFAETQYF. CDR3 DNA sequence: TGCAGTGCTAACTTTGCAGAGACCCAGTACTTC.

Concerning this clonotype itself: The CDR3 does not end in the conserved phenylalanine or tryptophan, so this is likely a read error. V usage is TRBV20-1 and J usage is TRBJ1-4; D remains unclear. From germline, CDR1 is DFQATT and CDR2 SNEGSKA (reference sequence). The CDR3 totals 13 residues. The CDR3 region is CSARDVVVERLFL. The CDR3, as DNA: TGCAGTGCTAGAGATGTAGTCGTCGAAAGACTGTTTCTT.

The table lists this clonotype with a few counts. The CDR3 is CASSQGTENSPLHF. CDR3 DNA: TGTGCCAGCAGCCAGGGGACAGAGAATTCACCCCTCCACTTT. The chain links TRBV3-1 to TRBJ1-6; TRBD1 agrees at 7 bases. There are 14 residues in the CDR3. Germline CDR1 LGHDT, CDR2 YNNKEL (reference sequence). The V gene end was trimmed by 3 bases and the J gene end by 7 bases; junction bases not matched to a gene: 3.

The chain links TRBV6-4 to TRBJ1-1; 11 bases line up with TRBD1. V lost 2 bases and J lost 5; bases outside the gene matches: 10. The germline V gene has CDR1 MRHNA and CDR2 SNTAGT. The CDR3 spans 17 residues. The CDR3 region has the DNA TGTGCCAGCAGTGACCTCGAGGGACAGGGGGGATGGACTGAAGCTTTCTTT. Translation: CASSDLEGQGGWTEAFF.

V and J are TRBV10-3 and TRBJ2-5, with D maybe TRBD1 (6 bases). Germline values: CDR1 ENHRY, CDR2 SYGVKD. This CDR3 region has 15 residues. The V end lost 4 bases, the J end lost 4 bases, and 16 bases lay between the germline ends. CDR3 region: CAISARPGVRETQYF. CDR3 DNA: TGTGCCATCAGTGCTAGACCAGGGGTGAGAGAGACCCAGTACTTC.

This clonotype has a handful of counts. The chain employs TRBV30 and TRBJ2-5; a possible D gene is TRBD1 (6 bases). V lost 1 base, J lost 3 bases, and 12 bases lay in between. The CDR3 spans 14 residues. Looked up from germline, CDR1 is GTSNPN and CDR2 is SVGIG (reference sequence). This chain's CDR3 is CAWSGDTWKETQYF. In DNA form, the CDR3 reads TGTGCCTGGAGTGGGGACACATGGAAAGAGACCCAGTACTTC.

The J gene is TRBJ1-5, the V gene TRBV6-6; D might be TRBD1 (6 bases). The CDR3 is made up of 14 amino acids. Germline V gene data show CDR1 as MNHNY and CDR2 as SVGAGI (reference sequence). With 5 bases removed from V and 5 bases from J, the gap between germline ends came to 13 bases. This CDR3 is CASSDGGGDQPQHF. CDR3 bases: TGTGCCAGCAGTGACGGAGGGGGGGATCAGCCCCAGCATTTT.

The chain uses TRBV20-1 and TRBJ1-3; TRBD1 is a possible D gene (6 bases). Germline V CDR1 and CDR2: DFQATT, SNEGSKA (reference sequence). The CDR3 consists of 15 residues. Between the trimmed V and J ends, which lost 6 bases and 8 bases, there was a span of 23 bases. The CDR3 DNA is TGCAGTGCGGCAGATGGGGGGCGGTCGGAGGACACCATATATTTT. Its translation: CSAADGGRSEDTIYF.

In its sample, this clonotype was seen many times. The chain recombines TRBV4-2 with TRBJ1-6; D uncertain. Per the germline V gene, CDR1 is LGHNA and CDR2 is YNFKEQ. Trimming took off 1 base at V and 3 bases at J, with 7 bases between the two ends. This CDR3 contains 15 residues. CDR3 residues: CASSQVPDYNSPLHF. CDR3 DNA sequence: TGTGCCAGCAGCCAAGTTCCCGACTATAATTCACCCCTCCACTTT.

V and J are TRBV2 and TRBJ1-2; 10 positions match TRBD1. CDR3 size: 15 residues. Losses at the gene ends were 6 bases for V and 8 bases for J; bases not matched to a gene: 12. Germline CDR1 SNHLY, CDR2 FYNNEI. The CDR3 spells CASSPGTGASGGYTF. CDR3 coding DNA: TGTGCCAGCAGCCCAGGGACAGGGGCCTCTGGAGGCTACACCTTC.

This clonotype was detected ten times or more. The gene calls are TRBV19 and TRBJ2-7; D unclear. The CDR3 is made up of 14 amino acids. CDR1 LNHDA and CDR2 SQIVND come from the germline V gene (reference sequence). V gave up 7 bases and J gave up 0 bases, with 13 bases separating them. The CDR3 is CASTPRQSSYEQYF. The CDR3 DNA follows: TGTGCCAGTACCCCACGTCAGAGCTCCTACGAGCAGTACTTC.

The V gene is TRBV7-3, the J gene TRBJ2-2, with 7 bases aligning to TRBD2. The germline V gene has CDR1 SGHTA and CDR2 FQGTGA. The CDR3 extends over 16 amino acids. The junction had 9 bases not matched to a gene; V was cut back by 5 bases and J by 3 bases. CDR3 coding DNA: TGTGCCAGCAGCCCCCGCGGGGGACGGTACACCGGGGAGCTGTTTTTT. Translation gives CASSPRGGRYTGELFF.